This is a list of T cell receptor beta chains from one sample in a study of cytomegalovirus exposure and HLA in healthy donors. Profiled with immunoSEQ multiplex PCR; TCRdb holds only in-frame clones, not every one. The data contain some 160,000 clones, approximately 73% of them singletons. The sequenced sample was PBMCs. Source of these receptors: a woman under 30 in good health and CMV-seropositive. Both conserved end residues are trimmed from each CDR3. Fields, in order: V gene, CDR3 protein.

TRBV5-6	ASSGHAFGPYGYT
TRBV4-2	ASSQEEGTSYEQY
TRBV4-3	ASSYLGGRNEQF
TRBV5-1	ASSLAGQGHYGYT
TRBV7-2	APYPSSYEQY
TRBV7-9	ASSLVTGEAF
TRBV29-1	SVSAEAF
TRBV9	ASGVGTSNTGELF
TRBV11-2	ASSSKVPGQGTYEQY
TRBV9	ASSTQAYEQF
TRBV4-1	ASSQDVFGRLPNQPQH
TRBV11-3	ASSDGTANTGELF
TRBV7-2	ATENRDRDVNGIQY
TRBV28	ASSLRGRNEQF
TRBV7-9	ASSWSLDTEAF
TRBV30	AKRRQGNYGYT
TRBV7-8	ASSLALAGGRDTQY
TRBV7-2	ASSPDTWNTEAF